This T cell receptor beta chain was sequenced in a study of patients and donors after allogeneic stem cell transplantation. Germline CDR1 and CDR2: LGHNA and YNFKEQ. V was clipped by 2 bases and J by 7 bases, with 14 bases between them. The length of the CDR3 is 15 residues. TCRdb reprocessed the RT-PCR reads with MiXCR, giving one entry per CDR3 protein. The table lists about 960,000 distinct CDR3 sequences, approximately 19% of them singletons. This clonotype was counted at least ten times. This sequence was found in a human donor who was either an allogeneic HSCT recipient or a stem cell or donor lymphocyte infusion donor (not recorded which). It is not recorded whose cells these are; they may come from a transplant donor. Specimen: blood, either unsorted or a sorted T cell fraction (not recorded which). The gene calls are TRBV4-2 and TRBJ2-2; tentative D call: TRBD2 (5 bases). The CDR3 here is CASSQQNWENGELFF. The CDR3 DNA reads TGTGCCAGCAGCCAACAAAATTGGGAGAACGGGGAGCTGTTTTTT.